This TCR beta chain was recorded in a study of blood T cell repertoires in COVID-19. The CDR3 length is 14 residues. CDR1 and CDR2 (germline): ENHRY, SYGVKD. Deletions cut 4 bases from V and 5 bases from J, with 12 bases between. Generated by immunoSEQ multiplex PCR, the TCRdb table keeps only in-frame clones and is missing some. The sample includes under 200,000 clones, 70% to 90% of them seen just once. The sequencing input was peripheral blood. V usage is TRBV10-3 and J usage is TRBJ2-1; possible D gene TRBD1, 5 bases. This TCR was sampled from a man in his fifties or sixties with COVID-19, enrolled during active disease. The CDR3 region has the DNA TGTGCCATCAGTGTAGAGGACATTAACAATGAGCAGTTCTTC. This codes for CAISVEDINNEQFF.